The 6 T cell receptor beta chains given below trace back to one sample, sequenced in a study of beta chain features in type 1 diabetes. General study findings and limits: Patients with Type 1 diabetes showed moderately but significantly shorter TCRB CDR3s in all four CD4+ subsets.

Reverse transcribing all isolated RNA meant expressed TCRB transcripts were sequenced. The data were produced by immunoSEQ multiplex PCR, yet TCRdb's version contains in-frame clones alone and is incomplete. The table records about 25,000 clones, under 50% of them present only once. No antigen has been identified for these receptors. Sequencing used stem cell memory CD4+ T cells from blood. The receptors were gathered from a man aged 30-40 years with type 1 diabetes.

The chain joins TRBV27 to TRBJ1-3; maybe TRBD1 (5 bases). Germline V gives CDR1 MNHEY, CDR2 SMNVEV (reference sequence). This CDR3 has 18 amino acids. Trimming cost V 5 bases and J 0 bases, with 20 bases left between them. The DNA for the CDR3 is TGTGCCAGCAGTCCCGGGCCCCCAGGGCCTCTCTCTGGAAACACCATATATTTT. It specifies CASSPGPPGPLSGNTIYF.

Written as DNA, the CDR3 is TGTGCCAGCTCTTTGGTAGCGGGACACACAGATACGCAGTATTTT. Its protein product is CASSLVAGHTDTQYF. This chain joins TRBV6-1 and TRBJ2-3; 8 nucleotides align to TRBD2. The CDR3 contains 15 residues. CDR1 and CDR2 from the germline V gene are MNHNS and SASEGT. V trimming: 8 bases; J trimming: 2 bases; junction bases outside the gene matches: 9.

This chain connects TRBV15 to TRBJ2-1; D unresolved. The ends were cut back, 5 bases at V and 13 bases at J, with 18 bases in the middle. CDR3 size: 13 residues. Germline V CDR1 and CDR2: LNHNV, YYDKDF (reference sequence). The DNA for the CDR3 is TGTGCCACCAGCGCCCTGGGCCCTGTCGAACAGTTCTTC. Protein product: CATSALGPVEQFF.

The V and J genes are TRBV6-1 and TRBJ1-1; 9 nucleotides agree with TRBD1. The V gene's germline CDR1 is MNHNS and CDR2 SASEGT. With 2 bases clipped from V and 5 bases from J, the junction kept 9 bases outside the gene matches. There are 16 residues in the CDR3. CDR3 DNA: TGTGCCAGCAGTGAACCTCCGGACAGGGGCGGGACTGAAGCTTTCTTT. Translation: CASSEPPDRGGTEAFF.

The gene calls are TRBV7-2 and TRBJ2-2; 7 nucleotides agree with TRBD1. CDR3 length: 15 residues. Germline CDR1 reads SGHTA; CDR2 reads FQGNSA. Losses at the gene ends were 5 bases for V and 4 bases for J; bases not matched to a gene: 7. The DNA for the CDR3 is TGTGCCAGCAGCGAACGCAGGGGGTCCACCGGGGAGCTGTTTTTT. It encodes CASSERRGSTGELFF.

Concerning this clone: This sample also contains other DNA sequences that code for the same CDR3. The chain recombines TRBV5-1 with TRBJ2-3; perhaps TRBD2 as D (6 bases). The V end was cut by 1 base, the J end by 6 bases, with 12 bases between. The CDR3 contains 14 residues. Germline values: CDR1 SGHRS, CDR2 YFSETQ. For the CDR3, the DNA is TGCGCCAGCAGCTTGTCCGGGGGAACCGATACGCAGTATTTT. Translating it yields CASSLSGGTDTQYF. The whole variable domain, remainder taken from reference TRBV5-1 and TRBJ2-3, is KAGVTQTPRYLIKTRGQQVTLSCSPISGHRSVSWYQQTPGQGLQFLFEYFSETQRNKGNFPGRFSGRQFSNSRSEMNVSTLELGDSALYLCASSLSGGTDTQYFGPGTRLTVL.